The table lists the clone carrying this T cell receptor beta chain with a count of one. This record belongs to a study of blood T cell repertoires in COVID-19. In the study overall: Acute-phase and convalescent COVID-19 samples originated in the United States, Italy and Spain. PBMCs, B-cell-depleted T cells, or T cells were the source of the cDNA or gDNA that made up the material.

Original processing methods: Nucleated cell number was recorded as an estimate derived from reference gene primer amplification. Generated by immunoSEQ multiplex PCR, the TCRdb table keeps only in-frame clones and is missing some. V, J and clone size derive from that table, while D and trimming were established from the DNA sequence. The sample includes a few hundred thousand clones, around 84% of them seen just once. Germline CDR1 SEHNR, CDR2 FQNEAQ (reference sequence). CDR3 length equals 16 residues. J lost 4 bases, V lost 2 bases, and 7 bases had no gene match. The receptor comes from a man in his 60s with acute or convalescent COVID-19. The chain combines TRBV7-9 with TRBJ2-2; 7 bases align to TRBD1. Sequencing was performed on peripheral blood. The CDR3 is CASSLMAQGFTGELFF. The CDR3 coding sequence is TGTGCCAGCAGCTTAATGGCACAGGGGTTCACCGGGGAGCTGTTTTTT. The whole variable domain, remainder taken from reference TRBV7-9 and TRBJ2-2, is DTGVSQNPRHKITKRGQNVTFRCDPISEHNRLYWYRQTLGQGPEFLTYFQNEAQLEKSRLLSDRFSAERPKGSFSTLEIQRTEQGDSAMYLCASSLMAQGFTGELFFGEGSRLTVL.